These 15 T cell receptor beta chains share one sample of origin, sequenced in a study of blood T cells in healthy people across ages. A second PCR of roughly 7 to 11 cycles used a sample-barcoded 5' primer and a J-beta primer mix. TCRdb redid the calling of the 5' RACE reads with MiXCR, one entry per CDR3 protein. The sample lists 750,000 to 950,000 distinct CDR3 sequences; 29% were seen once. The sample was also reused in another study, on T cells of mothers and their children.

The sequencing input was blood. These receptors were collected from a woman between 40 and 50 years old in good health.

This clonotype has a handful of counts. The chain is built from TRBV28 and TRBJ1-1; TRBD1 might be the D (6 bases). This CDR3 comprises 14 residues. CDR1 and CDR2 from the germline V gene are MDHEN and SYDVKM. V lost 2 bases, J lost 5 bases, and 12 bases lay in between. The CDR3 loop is CASSLEGGGTEAFF. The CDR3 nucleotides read TGTGCCAGCAGTTTAGAGGGAGGGGGTACTGAAGCTTTCTTT.

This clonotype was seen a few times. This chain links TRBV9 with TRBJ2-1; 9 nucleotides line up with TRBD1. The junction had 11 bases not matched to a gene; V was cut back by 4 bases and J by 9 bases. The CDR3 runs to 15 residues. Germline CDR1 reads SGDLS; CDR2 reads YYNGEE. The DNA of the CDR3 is TGTGCCAGCAGCAAAGGGGACAGGGAGTACCCTGAGCAGTTCTTC. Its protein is CASSKGDREYPEQFF.

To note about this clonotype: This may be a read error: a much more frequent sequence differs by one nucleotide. This CDR3 reads CASSYSNLAGTQYF. CDR3 bases: TGTGCCAGCAGTTACTCGAATCTAGCAGGTACGCAGTATTTT. This chain joins TRBV6-5 and TRBJ2-3; possibly TRBD2 for D (5 bases). This CDR3 has 14 residues. V was shortened by 0 bases and J by 8 bases, with 12 bases between the two germline ends. CDR1 and CDR2 from the germline V gene are MNHEY and SVGAGI.

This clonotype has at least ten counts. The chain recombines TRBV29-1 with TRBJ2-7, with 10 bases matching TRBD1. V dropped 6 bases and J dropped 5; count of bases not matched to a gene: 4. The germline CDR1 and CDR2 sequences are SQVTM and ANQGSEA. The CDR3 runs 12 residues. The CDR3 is CSVRQGAHEQYF. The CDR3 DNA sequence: TGCAGCGTCCGACAGGGGGCCCACGAGCAGTACTTC.

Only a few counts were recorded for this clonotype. CDR3 protein: CASSPGQRPDEQYF. CDR3 bases: TGTGCCAGCAGTCCGGGACAGCGGCCCGACGAGCAGTACTTC. The chain couples TRBV28 to TRBJ2-7; TRBD1 aligns across 7 bases. Per germline, CDR1 MDHEN and CDR2 SYDVKM. This CDR3 comprises 14 residues. The junction had 9 bases not matched to a gene; V was cut back by 5 bases and J by 5 bases.

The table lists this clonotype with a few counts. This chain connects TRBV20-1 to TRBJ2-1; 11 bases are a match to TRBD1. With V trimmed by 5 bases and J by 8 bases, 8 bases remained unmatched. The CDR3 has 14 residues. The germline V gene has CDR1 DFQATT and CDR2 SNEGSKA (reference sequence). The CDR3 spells CSAPGQGAGDEQFF. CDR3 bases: TGCAGTGCTCCCGGACAGGGGGCCGGTGATGAGCAGTTCTTC.

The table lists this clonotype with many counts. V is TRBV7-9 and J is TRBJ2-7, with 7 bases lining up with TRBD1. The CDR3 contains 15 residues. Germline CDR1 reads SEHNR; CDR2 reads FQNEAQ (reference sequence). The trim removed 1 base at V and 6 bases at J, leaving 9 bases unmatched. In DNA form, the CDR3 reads TGTGCCAGCAGCTTAGAGTATACAGGGGATACCGAGCAGTACTTC. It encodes CASSLEYTGDTEQYF.

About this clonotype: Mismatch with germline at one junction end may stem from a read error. The CDR3 nucleotides are TGCTGCGTCGGGGAGACAGGGAGGGCCGAAGCTTTCTTT. Amino acid sequence: CCVGETGRAEAFF. This chain uses TRBV29-1 with TRBJ1-1, with 7 bases that match TRBD1. Germline CDR1 reads SQVTM; CDR2 reads ANQGSEA. CDR3 length: 13 amino acids.

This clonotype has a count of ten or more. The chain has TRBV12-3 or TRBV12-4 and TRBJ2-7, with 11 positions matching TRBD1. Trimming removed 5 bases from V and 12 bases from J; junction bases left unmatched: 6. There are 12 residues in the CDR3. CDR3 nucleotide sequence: TGTGCCAGCAGTCCGGACAGGGGGCATTGGTACTTC. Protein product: CASSPDRGHWYF.

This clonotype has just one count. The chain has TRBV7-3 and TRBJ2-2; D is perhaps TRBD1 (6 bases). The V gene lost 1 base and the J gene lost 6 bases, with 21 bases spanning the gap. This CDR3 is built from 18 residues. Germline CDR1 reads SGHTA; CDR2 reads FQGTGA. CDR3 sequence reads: CASSLITSAGEKAGELFF. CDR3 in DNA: TGTGCCAGCAGCTTAATTACCTCGGCAGGGGAAAAAGCCGGGGAGCTGTTTTTT.

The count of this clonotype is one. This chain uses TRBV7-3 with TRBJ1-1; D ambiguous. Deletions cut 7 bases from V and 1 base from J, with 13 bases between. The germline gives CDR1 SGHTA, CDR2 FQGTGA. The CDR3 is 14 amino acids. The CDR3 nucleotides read TGTGCCAGCAAGACCCGCAGCACGAACACTGAAGCTTTCTTT. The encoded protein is CASKTRSTNTEAFF.

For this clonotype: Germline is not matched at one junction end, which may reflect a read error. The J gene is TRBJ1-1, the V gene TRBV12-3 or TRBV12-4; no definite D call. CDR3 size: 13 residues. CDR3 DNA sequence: TGTGCTAGCAGCTTTCAACCGAACACTGAAGCTTTCTTT. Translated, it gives CASSFQPNTEAFF.

The CDR3 loop reads CASSQDHRPNEKLFF. In DNA form, the CDR3 reads TGCGCCAGCAGCCAAGATCACAGACCAAATGAAAAACTGTTTTTT. This rearrangement joins TRBV4-3 to TRBJ1-4; D is uncertain. V lost 0 bases, J lost 5 bases, and 10 bases lay in between. This CDR3 contains 15 residues. The germline CDR1 and CDR2 sequences are LGHNA and YSLEER.

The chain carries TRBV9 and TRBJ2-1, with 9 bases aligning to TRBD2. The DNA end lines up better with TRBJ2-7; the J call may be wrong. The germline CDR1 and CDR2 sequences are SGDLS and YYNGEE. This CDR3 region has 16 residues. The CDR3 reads CASSGPAGGSYNEQYF. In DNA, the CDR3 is TGTGCCAGCAGCGGCCCAGCGGGGGGCTCATACAATGAGCAGTACTTC.

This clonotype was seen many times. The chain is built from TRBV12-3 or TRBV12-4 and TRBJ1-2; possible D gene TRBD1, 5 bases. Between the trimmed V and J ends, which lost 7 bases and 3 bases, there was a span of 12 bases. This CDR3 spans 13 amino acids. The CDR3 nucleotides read TGTGCCAGCAACCGTGGGACTTACTATGGCTACACCTTC. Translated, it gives CASNRGTYYGYTF.